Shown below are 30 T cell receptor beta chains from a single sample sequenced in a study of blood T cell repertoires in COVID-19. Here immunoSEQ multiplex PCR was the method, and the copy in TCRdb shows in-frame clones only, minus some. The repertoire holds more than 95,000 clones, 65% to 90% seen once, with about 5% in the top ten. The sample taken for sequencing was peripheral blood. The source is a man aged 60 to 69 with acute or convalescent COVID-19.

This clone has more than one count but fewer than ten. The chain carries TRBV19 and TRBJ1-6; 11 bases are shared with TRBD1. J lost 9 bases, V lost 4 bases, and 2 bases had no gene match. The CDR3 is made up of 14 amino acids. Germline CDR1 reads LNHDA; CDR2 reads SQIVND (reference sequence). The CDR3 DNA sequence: TGTGCCAGTAGTACTGGGACAGGGGGTTCACCCCTCCACTTT. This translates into CASSTGTGGSPLHF.

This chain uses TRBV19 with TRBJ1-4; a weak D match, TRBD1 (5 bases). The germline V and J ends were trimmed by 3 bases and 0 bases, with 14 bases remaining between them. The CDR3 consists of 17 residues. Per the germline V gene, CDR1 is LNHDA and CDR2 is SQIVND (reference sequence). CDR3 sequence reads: CASSITIRGATNEKLFF. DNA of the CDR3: TGTGCCAGTAGTATCACCATCCGGGGGGCAACTAATGAAAAACTGTTTTTT.

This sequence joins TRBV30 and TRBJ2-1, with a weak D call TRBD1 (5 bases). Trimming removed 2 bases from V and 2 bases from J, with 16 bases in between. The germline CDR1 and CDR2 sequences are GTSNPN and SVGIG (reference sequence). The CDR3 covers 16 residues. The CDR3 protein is CAWSRGGVGPYNEQFF. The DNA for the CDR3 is TGTGCCTGGAGTAGGGGTGGGGTAGGTCCCTACAATGAGCAGTTCTTC.

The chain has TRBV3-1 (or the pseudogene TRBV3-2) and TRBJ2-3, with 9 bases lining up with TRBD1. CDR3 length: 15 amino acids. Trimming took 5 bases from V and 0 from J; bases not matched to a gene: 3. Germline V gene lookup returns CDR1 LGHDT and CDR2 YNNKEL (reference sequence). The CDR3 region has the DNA TGTGCCAGCAGCACGGGACAGGGCAGCACAGATACGCAGTATTTT. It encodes CASSTGQGSTDTQYF.

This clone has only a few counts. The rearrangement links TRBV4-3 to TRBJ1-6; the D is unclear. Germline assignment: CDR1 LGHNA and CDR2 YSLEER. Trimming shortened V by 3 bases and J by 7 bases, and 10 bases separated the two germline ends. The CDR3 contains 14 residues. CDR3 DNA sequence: TGCGCCAGCAGCCACTCCGGCGGCAATTCACCCCTCCACTTT. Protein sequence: CASSHSGGNSPLHF.

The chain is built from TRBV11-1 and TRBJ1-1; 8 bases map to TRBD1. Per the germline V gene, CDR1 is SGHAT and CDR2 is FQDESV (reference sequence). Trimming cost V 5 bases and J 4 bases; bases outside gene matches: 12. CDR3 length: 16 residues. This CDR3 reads CASSPRTGFVGTEAFF. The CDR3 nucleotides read TGTGCCAGCAGCCCTCGGACAGGGTTCGTGGGCACTGAAGCTTTCTTT.

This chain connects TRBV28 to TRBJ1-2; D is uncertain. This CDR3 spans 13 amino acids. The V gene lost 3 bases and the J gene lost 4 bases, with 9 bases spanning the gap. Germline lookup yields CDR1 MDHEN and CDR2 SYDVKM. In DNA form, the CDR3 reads TGTGCCAGCAGTTTTCGCCGGTCCTATGGCTACACCTTC. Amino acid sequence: CASSFRRSYGYTF.

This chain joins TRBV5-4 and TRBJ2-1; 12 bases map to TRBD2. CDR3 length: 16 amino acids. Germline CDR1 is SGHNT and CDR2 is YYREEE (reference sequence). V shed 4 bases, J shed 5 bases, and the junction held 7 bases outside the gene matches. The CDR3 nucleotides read TGTGCCAGCAGCCTGACTAGCGGGAGAACTCACAATGAGCAGTTCTTC. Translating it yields CASSLTSGRTHNEQFF.

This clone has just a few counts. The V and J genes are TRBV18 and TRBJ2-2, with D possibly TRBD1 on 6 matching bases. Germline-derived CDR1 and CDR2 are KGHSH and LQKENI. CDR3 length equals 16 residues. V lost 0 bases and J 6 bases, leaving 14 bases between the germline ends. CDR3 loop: CASSPPSRGTAGELFF. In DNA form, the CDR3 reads TGTGCCAGCTCACCACCTAGCAGGGGAACGGCCGGGGAGCTGTTTTTT.

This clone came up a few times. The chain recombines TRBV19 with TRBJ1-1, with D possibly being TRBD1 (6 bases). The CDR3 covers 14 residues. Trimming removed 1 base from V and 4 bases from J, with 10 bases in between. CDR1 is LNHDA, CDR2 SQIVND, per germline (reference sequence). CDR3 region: CASSIAAGATEAFF. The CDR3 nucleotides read TGTGCCAGTAGTATAGCGGCAGGGGCCACTGAAGCTTTCTTT.

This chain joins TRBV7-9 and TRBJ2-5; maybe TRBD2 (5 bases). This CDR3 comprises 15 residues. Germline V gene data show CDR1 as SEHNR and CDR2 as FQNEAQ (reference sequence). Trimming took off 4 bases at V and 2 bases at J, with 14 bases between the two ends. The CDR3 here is CASSSARGGQETQYF. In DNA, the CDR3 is TGTGCCAGCAGCTCGGCACGGGGTGGGCAAGAGACCCAGTACTTC. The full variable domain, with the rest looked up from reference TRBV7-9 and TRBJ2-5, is DTGVSQNPRHKITKRGQNVTFRCDPISEHNRLYWYRQTLGQGPEFLTYFQNEAQLEKSRLLSDRFSAERPKGSFSTLEIQRTEQGDSAMYLCASSSARGGQETQYFGPGTRLLVL.

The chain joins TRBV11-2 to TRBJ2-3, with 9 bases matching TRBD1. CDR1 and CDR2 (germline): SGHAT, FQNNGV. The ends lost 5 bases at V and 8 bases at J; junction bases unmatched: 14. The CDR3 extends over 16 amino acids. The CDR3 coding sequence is TGTGCCAGCAGCCCAGGGGTCGGGACAGGGCCCCTTACGCAGTATTTT. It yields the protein CASSPGVGTGPLTQYF.

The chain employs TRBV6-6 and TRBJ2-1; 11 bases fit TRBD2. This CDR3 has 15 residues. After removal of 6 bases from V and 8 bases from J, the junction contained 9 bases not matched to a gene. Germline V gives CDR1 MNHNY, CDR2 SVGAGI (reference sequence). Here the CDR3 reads CASSLSGRALDEQFF. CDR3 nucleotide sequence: TGTGCCAGCAGCCTTAGCGGGAGGGCCTTGGATGAGCAGTTCTTC.

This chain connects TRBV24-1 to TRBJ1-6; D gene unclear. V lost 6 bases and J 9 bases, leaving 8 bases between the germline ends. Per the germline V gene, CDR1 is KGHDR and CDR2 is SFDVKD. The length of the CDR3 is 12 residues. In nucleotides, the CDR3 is TGTGCCACCAGTACTAGAAGTTCACCCCTCCACTTT. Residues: CATSTRSSPLHF.

The CDR3 reads CASSPRDIPIHFYGYTF. The DNA for the CDR3 is TGTGCCAGCTCACCACGGGACATTCCTATTCACTTCTATGGCTACACCTTC. This sequence joins TRBV18 and TRBJ1-2, with a tentative D call TRBD1 (6 bases). CDR1 and CDR2 from the germline V gene are KGHSH and LQKENI. There are 17 residues in the CDR3. The germline V and J ends were trimmed by 1 base and 4 bases, with 19 bases remaining between them.

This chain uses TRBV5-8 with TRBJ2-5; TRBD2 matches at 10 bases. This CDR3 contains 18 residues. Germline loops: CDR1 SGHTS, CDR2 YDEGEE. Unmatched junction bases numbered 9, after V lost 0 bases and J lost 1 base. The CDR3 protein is CASSLEVASGGFQETQYF. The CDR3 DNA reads TGTGCCAGCAGCTTGGAGGTGGCTAGCGGGGGATTCCAAGAGACCCAGTACTTC.

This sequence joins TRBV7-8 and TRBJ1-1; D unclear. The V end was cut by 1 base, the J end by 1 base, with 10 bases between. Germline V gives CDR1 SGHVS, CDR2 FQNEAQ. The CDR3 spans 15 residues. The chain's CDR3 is CASSLGSGGNTEAFF. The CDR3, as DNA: TGTGCCAGCAGCTTAGGGTCGGGAGGGAACACTGAAGCTTTCTTT.

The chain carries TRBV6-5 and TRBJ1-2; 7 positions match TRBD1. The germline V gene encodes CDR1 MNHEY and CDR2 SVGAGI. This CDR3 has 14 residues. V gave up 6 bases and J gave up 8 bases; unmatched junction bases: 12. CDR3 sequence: CASSPGEGAGGYTF. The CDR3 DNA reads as TGTGCCAGCAGCCCCGGTGAGGGGGCGGGCGGCTACACCTTC.

DNA of the CDR3: TGTGCCAGCAGAGAAGCGGGGGGGTGGCGCAATGAGCAGTTCTTC. Amino acids: CASREAGGWRNEQFF. The chain couples TRBV7-2 to TRBJ2-1, with 10 bases aligning to TRBD2. The CDR3 spans 15 residues. Germline assignment: CDR1 SGHTA and CDR2 FQGNSA. V was clipped by 6 bases and J by 6 bases; unmatched bases: 8.

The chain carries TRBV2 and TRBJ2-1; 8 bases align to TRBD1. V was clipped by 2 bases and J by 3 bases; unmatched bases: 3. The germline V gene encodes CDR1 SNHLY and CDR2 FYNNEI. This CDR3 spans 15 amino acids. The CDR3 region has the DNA TGTGCCAGCAGTGAACAGGGGGCTATCTACAATGAGCAGTTCTTC. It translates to CASSEQGAIYNEQFF.

The CDR3 DNA reads TGTGCCAGCAGCCTAGGCCGCTCCTACGAGCAGTACTTC. It codes for CASSLGRSYEQYF. The rearrangement uses TRBV6-5 and TRBJ2-7; D call uncertain. With 6 bases removed from V and 0 bases from J, the gap between germline ends came to 9 bases. This CDR3 is built from 13 residues. Per the germline V gene, CDR1 is MNHEY and CDR2 is SVGAGI.

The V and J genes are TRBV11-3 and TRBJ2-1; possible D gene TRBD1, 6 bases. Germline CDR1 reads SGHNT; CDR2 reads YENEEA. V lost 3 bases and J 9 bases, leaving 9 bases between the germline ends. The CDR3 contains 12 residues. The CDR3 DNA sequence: TGTGCCAGCAGCTTGGGGGCGCGTGAGCAGTTCTTC. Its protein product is CASSLGAREQFF.

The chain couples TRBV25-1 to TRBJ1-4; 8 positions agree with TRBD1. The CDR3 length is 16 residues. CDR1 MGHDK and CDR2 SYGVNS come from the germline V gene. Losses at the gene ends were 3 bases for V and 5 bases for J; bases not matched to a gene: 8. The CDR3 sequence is CASSDPRTGSNEKLFF. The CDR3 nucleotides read TGTGCCAGCAGTGACCCTCGGACAGGGTCAAATGAAAAACTGTTTTTT.

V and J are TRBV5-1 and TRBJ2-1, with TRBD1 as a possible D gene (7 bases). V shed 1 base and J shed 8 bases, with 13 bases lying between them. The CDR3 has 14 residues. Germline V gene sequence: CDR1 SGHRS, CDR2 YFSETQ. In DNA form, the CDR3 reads TGCGCCAGCAGCTTGAGTGGAGGGGGCCATGAGCAGTTCTTC. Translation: CASSLSGGGHEQFF.

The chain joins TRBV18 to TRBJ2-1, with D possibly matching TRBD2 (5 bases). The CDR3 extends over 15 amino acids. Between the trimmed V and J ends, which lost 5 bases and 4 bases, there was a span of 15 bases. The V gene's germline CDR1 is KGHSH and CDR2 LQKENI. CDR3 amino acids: CASSARTFLYNEQFF. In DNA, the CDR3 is TGTGCCAGCTCAGCTAGGACTTTCCTATACAATGAGCAGTTCTTC.

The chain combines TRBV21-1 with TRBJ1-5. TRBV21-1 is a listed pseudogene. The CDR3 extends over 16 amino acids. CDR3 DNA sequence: TGTGCCAGCAGCAAAGAAGGGGCGAGGGGCGGGGAGCCCCAGCATTTT. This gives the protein CASSKEGARGGEPQHF.

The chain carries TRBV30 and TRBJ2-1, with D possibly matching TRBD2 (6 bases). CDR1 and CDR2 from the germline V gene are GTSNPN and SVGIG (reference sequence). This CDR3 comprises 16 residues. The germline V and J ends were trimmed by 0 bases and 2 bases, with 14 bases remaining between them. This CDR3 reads CAWSVLGRWTYNEQFF. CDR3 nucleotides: TGTGCCTGGAGTGTACTGGGGAGGTGGACCTACAATGAGCAGTTCTTC.

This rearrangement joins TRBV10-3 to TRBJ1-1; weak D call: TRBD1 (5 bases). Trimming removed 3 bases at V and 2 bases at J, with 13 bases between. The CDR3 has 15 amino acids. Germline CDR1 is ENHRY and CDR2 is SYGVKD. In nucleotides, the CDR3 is TGTGCCATCAGTGATGTTCCAGGGTCTAACACTGAAGCTTTCTTT. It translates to CAISDVPGSNTEAFF.

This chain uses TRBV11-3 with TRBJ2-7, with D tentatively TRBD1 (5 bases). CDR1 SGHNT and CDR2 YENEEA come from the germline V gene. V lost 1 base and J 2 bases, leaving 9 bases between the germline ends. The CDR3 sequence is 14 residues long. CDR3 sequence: CASSLVWGPYEQYF. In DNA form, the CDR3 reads TGTGCCAGCAGCTTAGTGTGGGGCCCCTACGAGCAGTACTTC.

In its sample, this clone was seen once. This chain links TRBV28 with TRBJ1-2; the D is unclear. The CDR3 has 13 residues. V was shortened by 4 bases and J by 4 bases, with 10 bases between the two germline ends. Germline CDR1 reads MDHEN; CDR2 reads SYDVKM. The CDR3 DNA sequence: TGTGCCAGCAGTTCCAATTCAGGCTATGGCTACACCTTC. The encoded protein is CASSSNSGYGYTF.